This passage covers 24 T cell receptor beta chains from one sample sequenced in a study of OX40 agonist ivuxolimab in advanced cancers. Generated by immunoSEQ multiplex PCR, the TCRdb table keeps only in-frame clones and is missing some. Found here are roughly 60,000 clones, roughly nine tenths of them singletons; the top ten hold around 1.8%. Sequencing used CD4+ or CD8+ T cells sorted from blood, obtained in a trial of the OX40 agonist ivuxolimab. Every receptor here comes from an adult with an advanced solid tumor such as melanoma, head and neck, liver or kidney cancer.

The chain uses TRBV18 and TRBJ2-3; TRBD2 aligns across 14 bases. Germline V gives CDR1 KGHSH, CDR2 LQKENI. This CDR3 spans 16 amino acids. The ends lost 3 bases at V and 6 bases at J; junction bases unmatched: 5. Written as DNA, the CDR3 is TGTGCCAGCTCACCTCGTGGACTAGCGGGGGGCGATACGCAGTATTTT. Its translation is CASSPRGLAGGDTQYF.

The CDR3 spells CASSLFSGTGELFF. The CDR3 DNA follows: TGTGCCAGCAGCCTCTTCTCGGGCACCGGGGAGCTGTTTTTT. V and J are TRBV7-9 and TRBJ2-2; the D is unclear. Germline assignment: CDR1 SEHNR and CDR2 FQNEAQ (reference sequence). The germline V and J ends were trimmed by 5 bases and 4 bases, with 11 bases remaining between them. The CDR3 length is 14 residues.

The chain combines TRBV14 with TRBJ2-7; possible D gene TRBD2, 5 bases. The CDR3 spans 15 residues. The germline V and J ends were trimmed by 1 base and 5 bases, with 15 bases remaining between them. CDR1 is SGHDN, CDR2 FVKESK, per germline. The CDR3 reads CASSQVGRTGNEQYF. The CDR3 coding sequence is TGTGCCAGCAGCCAAGTAGGTAGGACTGGGAACGAGCAGTACTTC. Combining the CDR3 with reference TRBV14 and TRBJ2-7 gives the whole variable domain EAGVTQFPSHSVIEKGQTVTLRCDPISGHDNLYWYRRVMGKEIKFLLHFVKESKQDESGMPNNRFLAERTGGTYSTLKVQPAELEDSGVYFCASSQVGRTGNEQYFGPGTRLTVT.

This chain joins TRBV11-2 and TRBJ2-2; TRBD1 might be the D (6 bases). The CDR3 is 14 amino acids. Germline values: CDR1 SGHAT, CDR2 FQNNGV. The V end lost 5 bases, the J end lost 6 bases, and 13 bases lay between the germline ends. CDR3 protein: CASSPWPGAGELFF. The CDR3 DNA sequence: TGTGCCAGCAGCCCTTGGCCAGGGGCCGGGGAGCTGTTTTTT.

V usage is TRBV5-4 and J usage is TRBJ2-2; 7 nucleotides align to TRBD2. The V gene end was trimmed by 5 bases and the J gene end by 0 bases; junction bases not matched to a gene: 7. This CDR3 comprises 16 residues. Germline CDR1 is SGHNT and CDR2 is YYREEE (reference sequence). DNA for the CDR3: TGTGCCAGCAGTGCCCGGGACTACCCGAACACCGGGGAGCTGTTTTTT. Translated, it gives CASSARDYPNTGELFF.

In its sample, this clone was seen once. V and J are TRBV5-4 and TRBJ1-3, with TRBD1 matching 9 bases. After removal of 0 bases from V and 4 bases from J, the junction contained 5 bases not matched to a gene. Germline values: CDR1 SGHNT, CDR2 YYREEE (reference sequence). The CDR3 totals 16 residues. For the CDR3, the DNA is TGTGCCAGCAGCTTGGACAGGGGGCAATCCGGAAACACCATATATTTT. It encodes CASSLDRGQSGNTIYF. The complete variable domain, with remaining parts taken from reference TRBV5-4 and TRBJ1-3, reads ETGVTQSPTHLIKTRGQQVTLRCSSQSGHNTVSWYQQALGQGPQFIFQYYREEENGRGNFPPRFSGLQFPNYSSELNVNALELDDSALYLCASSLDRGQSGNTIYFGEGSWLTVV.

The rearrangement uses TRBV10-3 and TRBJ2-7; 7 bases line up with TRBD1. Germline CDR1 ENHRY, CDR2 SYGVKD. CDR3 length equals 13 residues. The trim removed 4 bases at V and 6 bases at J, leaving 6 bases unmatched. In DNA, the CDR3 is TGTGCCATCAGTGGACAACCAGGGGGCGAGCAGTACTTC. It yields the protein CAISGQPGGEQYF.

The chain has TRBV5-1 and TRBJ2-1; D might be TRBD1 or TRBD2, each matching 5 bases. This CDR3 is built from 15 residues. Per germline, CDR1 SGHRS and CDR2 YFSETQ. Trimming pared 0 bases from V and 2 bases from J, leaving 9 bases between. In DNA form, the CDR3 reads TGCGCCAGCAGCTTGGATGGGACCGCCTACAATGAGCAGTTCTTC. Protein sequence: CASSLDGTAYNEQFF.

CDR3 coding DNA: TGTGCCAGCAGTTACCCAGCGGGAGTCCCAGATACGCAGTATTTT. Residues: CASSYPAGVPDTQYF. This rearrangement joins TRBV28 to TRBJ2-3, with 8 bases identical to TRBD2. Per the germline V gene, CDR1 is MDHEN and CDR2 is SYDVKM. V lost 4 bases and J lost 4; bases outside the gene matches: 7. The CDR3 runs to 15 residues.

The genes are TRBV6-6 and TRBJ1-4, with D unresolved. The V end was cut by 5 bases, the J end by 7 bases, with 17 bases between. Germline V gene sequence: CDR1 MNHNY, CDR2 SVGAGI (reference sequence). This CDR3 is built from 15 residues. CDR3 bases: TGTGCCAGCAGTCACCCGCTCCCTGAGGGTGAAAAACTGTTTTTT. It translates to CASSHPLPEGEKLFF.

V gene TRBV28 combines with J gene TRBJ1-5, with D unclear. The CDR3 spans 15 residues. Deletions cut 2 bases from V and 0 bases from J, with 8 bases between. Germline-derived CDR1 and CDR2 are MDHEN and SYDVKM. As DNA, the CDR3 is TGTGCCAGCAGTTTAGGCCAGCCTAGCAATCAGCCCCAGCATTTT. As protein: CASSLGQPSNQPQHF.

V and J are TRBV6-5 and TRBJ2-2; 7 nucleotides match TRBD1. CDR1 is MNHEY and CDR2 is SVGAGI in the germline V gene. Trimming cost V 8 bases and J 4 bases; bases outside gene matches: 7. This CDR3 region has 14 residues. The DNA for the CDR3 is TGTGCCAGCCGAGGACAGGAATTCACCGGGGAGCTGTTTTTT. Translation: CASRGQEFTGELFF.

J is TRBJ2-3 and V is TRBV9; TRBD1 is a possible D gene (6 bases). The germline gives CDR1 SGDLS, CDR2 YYNGEE. Deletions cut 4 bases from V and 4 bases from J, with 13 bases between. This CDR3 region has 14 residues. As DNA, the CDR3 is TGTGCCAGCAGCTCCCGACAGGATTCAGATACGCAGTATTTT. Translation: CASSSRQDSDTQYF.

This chain joins TRBV7-2 and TRBJ1-6; D is ambiguous. The germline V and J ends were trimmed by 1 base and 4 bases, with 8 bases remaining between them. CDR3 length: 15 residues. Germline CDR1 SGHTA, CDR2 FQGNSA. Written as DNA, the CDR3 is TGTGCCAGCAGCTTAGACGGCATTTATAATTCACCCCTCCACTTT. Protein: CASSLDGIYNSPLHF.

The CDR3 sequence: CASSESRDPETQYF. The CDR3 DNA reads TGTGCCAGCAGTGAATCTCGGGATCCGGAGACCCAGTACTTC. V is TRBV25-1 and J is TRBJ2-5; perhaps TRBD2 as D (5 bases). Germline V lookup: CDR1 MGHDK, CDR2 SYGVNS. V lost 1 base and J 5 bases, leaving 11 bases between the germline ends. This CDR3 comprises 14 residues.

This chain links TRBV11-3 with TRBJ2-1; a possible D gene is TRBD1 (5 bases). With 0 bases removed from V and 10 bases from J, the gap between germline ends came to 13 bases. CDR3 size: 14 residues. Germline CDR1 is SGHNT and CDR2 is YENEEA. This chain's CDR3 is CASSLDRAGREQFF. In DNA, the CDR3 is TGTGCCAGCAGCTTAGACAGGGCAGGGCGGGAGCAGTTCTTC.

This chain links TRBV13 with TRBJ2-3, with TRBD2 as a possible D gene (6 bases). CDR3 length equals 15 residues. V was trimmed by 0 bases and J by 5 bases, leaving 12 bases between them. The germline gives CDR1 PRHDT, CDR2 FYEKMQ (reference sequence). CDR3 loop: CASSLGTGVRDTQYF. The CDR3 DNA is TGTGCCAGCAGCTTAGGAACGGGGGTCCGAGATACGCAGTATTTT.

The V and J genes are TRBV6-1 and TRBJ2-5; weak D call: TRBD2 (6 bases). This CDR3 contains 15 residues. The germline V gene encodes CDR1 MNHNS and CDR2 SASEGT. Trimming pared 7 bases from V and 5 bases from J, leaving 20 bases between. The CDR3: CASTETWREWETQYF. CDR3 in DNA: TGTGCCAGCACCGAAACATGGAGGGAGTGGGAGACCCAGTACTTC.

The rearrangement uses TRBV30 and TRBJ2-3, with 7 bases fitting TRBD1. The V and J ends lost 6 bases and 4 bases, in that order; junction bases with no gene match: 1. This CDR3 is 11 amino acids long. Germline assignment: CDR1 GTSNPN and CDR2 SVGIG (reference sequence). Here the CDR3 DNA reads TGTGCCTGTCAGGGGGCAGATACGCAGTATTTT. This translates into CACQGADTQYF.

This clone appeared a few times. At the DNA level, this CDR3 is encoded by other sequences in the same sample as well. The chain joins TRBV11-2 to TRBJ1-6; tentative D call: TRBD1 (5 bases). The CDR3 consists of 16 residues. Germline V gene sequence: CDR1 SGHAT, CDR2 FQNNGV. Trimming pared 4 bases from V and 0 bases from J, leaving 10 bases between. The CDR3, as DNA: TGTGCCAGCAGCTGGTCAGGGAGCTCCTATAATTCACCCCTCCACTTT. As protein: CASSWSGSSYNSPLHF. The variable domain in full, completed from reference TRBV11-2 and TRBJ1-6, reads EAGVAQSPRYKIIEKRQSVAFWCNPISGHATLYWYQQILGQGPKLLIQFQNNGVVDDSQLPKDRFSAERLKGVDSTLKIQPAKLEDSAVYLCASSWSGSSYNSPLHFGNGTRLTVT.

This clone was seen a single time. The chain joins TRBV6-1 to TRBJ1-1, with D hard to call. The CDR3 sequence is 14 residues long. V lost 5 bases, J lost 3 bases, and 13 bases lay in between. Per germline, CDR1 MNHNS and CDR2 SASEGT. The CDR3 loop reads CASSTPPGDTEAFF. The DNA of the CDR3 is TGTGCCAGCAGTACCCCTCCTGGGGACACTGAAGCTTTCTTT.

As DNA, the CDR3 is TGTGCCAGCAGCTCCATACAGGGGTCCGAGCAGTACTTC. Translating it yields CASSSIQGSEQYF. V is TRBV5-6 and J is TRBJ2-7; 7 nucleotides agree with TRBD1. The CDR3 has 13 residues. The V and J ends lost 3 bases and 6 bases, in that order; junction bases with no gene match: 6. Looked up from germline, CDR1 is SGHDT and CDR2 is YYEEEE.

V gene TRBV19 combines with J gene TRBJ1-2, with 10 nucleotides matching TRBD1. Germline values: CDR1 LNHDA, CDR2 SQIVND (reference sequence). V lost 5 bases, J lost 3 bases, and 9 bases stayed unmatched. The CDR3 extends over 16 amino acids. In nucleotides, the CDR3 is TGTGCCAGTAGTGATACTCCCGGGACAGGGGACTATGGCTACACCTTC. This codes for CASSDTPGTGDYGYTF.

The J gene is TRBJ2-3, the V gene TRBV7-3; D might be TRBD1 or TRBD2, each matching 5 bases. V was clipped by 6 bases and J by 1 base, with 17 bases between them. In germline, CDR1 is SGHTA, CDR2 FQGTGA. The CDR3 runs 16 residues. The CDR3, as DNA: TGTGCCAGCAGTCGTGAGGGGAGAGGGGGCACAGATACGCAGTATTTT. Its protein product is CASSREGRGGTDTQYF.